The clone carrying this T cell receptor beta chain was seen once. What it binds is not known. Profiled with immunoSEQ multiplex PCR; TCRdb holds only in-frame clones, not every one. The top ten hold under 2.5% of the sample, which has roughly 34,000 clones, 85% to 90% seen once. The sample comes from a study of chemoradiotherapy in HPV16-positive cancers. Findings and limits, study-wide: For HPV16-positive patients, expanding HPV-responsive T cells associated with longer recurrence-free survival.

Germline values: CDR1 SGHTA, CDR2 FQGNSA. Trimming shortened V by 2 bases and J by 13 bases, and 12 bases separated the two germline ends. The CDR3 runs 12 residues. The chain joins TRBV7-2 to TRBJ2-1; weak D call: TRBD1 (5 bases). The starting material was blood, obtained from a patient who underwent chemoradiotherapy. The receptor's source is a human donor with HPV-associated anogenital cancer. CDR3 nucleotide sequence: TGTGCCAGCAGCTTAATGGACACACCACAGTTCTTC. Amino acid sequence: CASSLMDTPQFF.